This T cell receptor beta chain derives from a study of regulatory T cells in long-lasting Graves disease (dated by TCRdb to about 2021). Describing the broader study: Persistent Graves' disease was defined as antithyroid drug treatment for over 5 years with persistently positive TSH receptor autoantibodies. Peripheral blood TCR sequencing and RNA sequencing compared persistent Graves' disease patients with newly diagnosed Graves' disease patients. The study was registered as a clinical trial and conducted in China. A total of about 33 samples underwent TCR sequencing: about 13 from persistent and roughly 20 from newly diagnosed Graves' disease patients. On average, persistent Graves' disease patients in the clinical cohort had been on antithyroid drugs for around 9.5 years.

What this sample's time point label stands for: persistent/refractory GD, antithyroid drugs over 5 years with positive TRAb. For both TCR sequencing and RNA sequencing, RNA was extracted from PBMCs in TRIzol. The diagnosis of Graves' disease followed American Thyroid Association guidelines. Patients were recruited from an endocrinology department in Xi'an, China. Each patient gave about 8.1 milliliters of peripheral blood, collected in an EDTA anticoagulant tube. PBMCs were isolated by Ficoll Paque Plus density gradient separation without further T cell sorting. An Agilent 2100 Bioanalyzer and agarose gel were used to check RNA quality, and a NanoDrop 2000 was used to measure RNA concentration. The method behind the library was multiplex PCR. Sequencing relied on an Illumina HiSeq 4000. TCR beta libraries were built with iRepertoire HTBI primers and Arm-PCR amplification of CDR3 regions. Before sequencing, the PCR products underwent gel purification. On the authors' methods: Gene usage analysis of CDR3 amino acid clonotypes relied on the 60 or so TRBV and 13 to 15 TRBJ segments identified across samples. Filtered high-quality paired reads were merged into contigs using COPE and FqMerger. BLAST was used to align contigs to the IMGT TRBV, TRBD and TRBJ reference genes, and CDR3 was defined following IMGT. Clonotypes above 0.1% frequency were classified as highly expanded clones. Shannon entropy served as the measure of repertoire diversity, while the Gini coefficient captured V-J evenness. Public clonotypes were defined as clonotypes shared by more than one individual. TCRdb cleaned the public reads at Q25 with fastp, built clones with MiXCR and kept in-frame beta chains. Identical CDR3 proteins give one entry, which carries the most common genes and DNA. V and J calls and clone size were set by TCRdb, not the authors. For this sample there are more than 300,000 distinct CDR3 sequences; around 19% appear just once. Approximately 31% of the sample lies in the top ten.

This clonotype came up a few times. Its binding antigen is unknown. One base away there is no much larger clone; base qualities are not given. Sequences MNHEY (CDR1) and SVGEGT (CDR2) are obtained from the germline V gene. Here V drops 0 bases and J drops 4 bases, and the junction holds 2 bases not matched to any gene. The CDR3 measures 15 amino acids from cysteine to phenylalanine. CDR3 DNA only is kept here, 45 bases in frame from base 1. General study outcomes and caveats: Persistent disease showed preferential use of TRBV28, TRBJ1-2 and TRBJ2-5, whereas newly diagnosed disease favored TRBV20-1 and TRBJ2-1. Lower TCR Shannon entropy and fewer highly expanded clones were observed in persistent Graves' disease patients than in newly diagnosed patients, which suggested clonal expansion. A larger number of public clonotypes was shared among persistent patients (more than 2,500) than among newly diagnosed patients (more than 850). The authors acknowledged the small sample size as a limitation that may reduce accuracy. Because the primary lesion, thyroid tissue, could not be accessed, the study looked at peripheral blood alone. Sequencing and analysis were limited to the TCR beta chain.

This receptor was obtained from a female donor with Graves disease. The V and J genes are TRBV6-2 or TRBV6-3 and TRBJ2-2, with 7 bases in between that match TRBD1. The sample in question was peripheral blood mononuclear cells (PBMCs), obtained when the disease was refractory, from a patient treated with antithyroid drugs. The nucleotide sequence is TGTGCCAGCAGTTACTCCACAGGGGTCACCGGGGAGCTGTTTTTT. This codes for CASSYSTGVTGELFF.